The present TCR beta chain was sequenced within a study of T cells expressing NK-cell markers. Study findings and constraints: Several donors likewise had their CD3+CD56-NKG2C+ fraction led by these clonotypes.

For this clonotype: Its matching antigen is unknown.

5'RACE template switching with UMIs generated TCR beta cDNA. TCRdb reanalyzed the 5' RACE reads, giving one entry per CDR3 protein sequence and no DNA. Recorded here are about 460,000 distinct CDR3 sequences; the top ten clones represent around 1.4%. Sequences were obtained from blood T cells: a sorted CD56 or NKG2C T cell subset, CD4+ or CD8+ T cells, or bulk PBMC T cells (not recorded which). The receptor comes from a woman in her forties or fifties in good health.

CDR3: CASSPYSGKNTGELFF. This sequence joins TRBV4-1 and TRBJ2-2; TCRdb indicates TRBD2, and absent DNA this call remains unverified. Germline V gene sequence: CDR1 MGHRA, CDR2 YSYEKL. The length of the CDR3 is 16 residues.